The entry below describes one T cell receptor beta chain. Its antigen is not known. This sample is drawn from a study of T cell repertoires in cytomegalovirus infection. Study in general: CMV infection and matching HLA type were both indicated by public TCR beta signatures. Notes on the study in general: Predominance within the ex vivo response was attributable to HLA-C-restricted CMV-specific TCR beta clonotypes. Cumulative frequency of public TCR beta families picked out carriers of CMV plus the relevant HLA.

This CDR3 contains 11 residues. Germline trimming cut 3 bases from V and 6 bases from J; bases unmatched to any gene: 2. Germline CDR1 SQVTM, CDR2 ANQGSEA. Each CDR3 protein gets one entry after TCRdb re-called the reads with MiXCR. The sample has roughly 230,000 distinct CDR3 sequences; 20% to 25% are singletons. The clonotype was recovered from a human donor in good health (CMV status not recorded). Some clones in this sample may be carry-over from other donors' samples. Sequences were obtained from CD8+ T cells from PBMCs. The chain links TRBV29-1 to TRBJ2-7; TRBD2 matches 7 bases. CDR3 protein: CSVDREGEQYF. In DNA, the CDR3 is TGCAGCGTTGACAGGGAGGGCGAGCAGTACTTC.